The 3 T cell receptor beta chains below all came from one sample that was sequenced in a study of blood T cell repertoires in COVID-19. Clones were read by immunoSEQ multiplex PCR, and TCRdb kept only the in-frame ones, dropping some. The sample has about 130,000 clones, around 81% seen once; the top ten hold 9.5% to 10%. The specimen sequenced was peripheral blood. All receptors come from a man aged 35-49 years with active or convalescent COVID-19.

This rearrangement joins TRBV15 to TRBJ2-1; weak D call: TRBD2 (5 bases). Deletions cut 4 bases from V and 7 bases from J, with 17 bases between. Germline CDR1 and CDR2: LNHNV and YYDKDF (reference sequence). The CDR3 covers 15 residues. CDR3 nucleotides: TGTGCCACCAGCATCATGCTGCTATCGGGGAATGAGCAGTTCTTC. Translating it yields CATSIMLLSGNEQFF.

This chain links TRBV5-1 with TRBJ2-7; 10 bases are a match to TRBD2. With 7 bases clipped from V and 7 bases from J, the junction kept 11 bases outside the gene matches. In germline, CDR1 is SGHRS, CDR2 YFSETQ. The CDR3 covers 14 residues. The DNA for the CDR3 is TGCGCCAGCCGAAAAAGCGGGGGGGCGGAAGAGCAGTACTTC. Translated: CASRKSGGAEEQYF.

The CDR3 here is CASSGQNQPQHF. CDR3 in DNA: TGTGCCAGCAGCGGGCAGAATCAGCCCCAGCATTTT. V and J are TRBV21-1 and TRBJ1-5; the table's D call, TRBD1, has no DNA check behind it. TRBV21-1 is flagged as a pseudogene. The CDR3 contains 12 residues.